A few counts support the clone carrying this TCR beta chain. The length of the CDR3 is 12 residues. With 2 bases removed from V and 2 bases from J, the gap between germline ends came to 7 bases. Germline assignment: CDR1 DFQATT and CDR2 SNEGSKA (reference sequence). Each CDR3 protein is one row after TCRdb ran MiXCR on the RT-PCR reads. The table shows more than 600,000 distinct CDR3 sequences, with 14% occurring only once. The material sequenced was memory CD4+ T cells from blood. The TCR sequence derives from a female donor in good health, serving as a healthy control. The chain couples TRBV20-1 to TRBJ2-7, with D unresolved. This CDR3 is CSARPDTYEQYF. CDR3 sequence (DNA): TGCAGTGCTAGACCAGACACCTACGAGCAGTACTTC.